This is a list of T cell receptor beta chains from one sample in a study of T cell responses to AZD1222 COVID-19 vaccine. Libraries were prepared by immunoSEQ multiplex PCR; TCRdb keeps only in-frame clonotypes and omits some of them. The profile shows about 120,000 clones, around 90% of them singletons. The sample in question was peripheral blood, obtained 28 days after the second dose of the MenACWY control vaccine. These receptors all come from an adult who received the MenACWY meningococcal vaccine as a control. CDR3s include the opening cysteine and the closing phenylalanine or tryptophan. The D gene is left open where the match is weak. Clone size, where shown, is once, few, many, or a class for clones that have expanded.

abundance: .
d_gene: TRBD1
j_gene: TRBJ2-5
v_gene: TRBV6-6
CDR3aa: CASSYSGQGPLQTQYF
CDR3nt: TGTGCCAGCAGTTACTCGGGACAGGGTCCCCTACAGACCCAGTACTTC

abundance: .
d_gene: TRBD1
j_gene: TRBJ1-2
v_gene: TRBV3-1/TRBV3-2
CDR3aa: CASSLRTGEESGYTF
CDR3nt: TGTGCCAGCAGCCTACGGACAGGGGAGGAAAGCGGCTACACCTTC

abundance: few
d_gene: .
j_gene: TRBJ1-2
v_gene: TRBV7-2
CDR3aa: CASSLTSYTF
CDR3nt: TGTGCCAGCAGCTTAACGAGCTACACCTTC

abundance: .
d_gene: .
j_gene: TRBJ2-1
v_gene: TRBV19
CDR3aa: CASSPFGRGMLDNEQFF
CDR3nt: TGTGCCAGTAGTCCATTTGGCCGGGGGATGTTGGACAATGAGCAGTTCTTC

abundance: few
d_gene: .
j_gene: TRBJ2-2
v_gene: TRBV6-1
CDR3aa: CASSELYGSAGELFF
CDR3nt: TGTGCCAGCAGTGAACTTTACGGGAGTGCGGGGGAGCTGTTTTTT

abundance: .
d_gene: .
j_gene: TRBJ1-1
v_gene: TRBV6-1
CDR3aa: CASSETRGGRTEAFF
CDR3nt: TGTGCCAGCAGTGAAACTAGGGGTGGGAGAACTGAAGCTTTCTTT

abundance: .
d_gene: .
j_gene: TRBJ2-3
v_gene: TRBV5-1
CDR3aa: CASSSGTGGLTDTQYF
CDR3nt: TGCGCCAGCAGCTCGGGCACCGGGGGACTCACAGATACGCAGTATTTT

abundance: .
d_gene: .
j_gene: TRBJ2-5
v_gene: TRBV7-9
CDR3aa: CASSPITGPETQYF
CDR3nt: TGTGCCAGCAGCCCCATCACAGGGCCAGAGACCCAGTACTTC

abundance: .
d_gene: TRBD1
j_gene: TRBJ2-1
v_gene: TRBV28
CDR3aa: CASTQTGDYNEQFF
CDR3nt: TGTGCCAGCACCCAGACAGGGGACTACAATGAGCAGTTCTTC

abundance: few
d_gene: .
j_gene: TRBJ1-4
v_gene: TRBV23-1
CDR3aa: CASSHPLDDANEKLFF
CDR3nt: TGCGCCAGCAGTCACCCCCTTGATGACGCTAATGAAAAACTGTTTTTT

abundance: .
d_gene: .
j_gene: TRBJ2-1
v_gene: TRBV4-3
CDR3aa: CASSQGAVNNEQFF
CDR3nt: TGCGCCAGCAGCCAAGGTGCGGTTAACAATGAGCAGTTCTTC

abundance: .
d_gene: .
j_gene: TRBJ2-1
v_gene: TRBV4-3
CDR3aa: CASSQDFPLGEQFF
CDR3nt: TGCGCCAGCAGCCAAGATTTTCCCCTAGGGGAGCAGTTCTTC

abundance: .
d_gene: TRBD1
j_gene: TRBJ2-3
v_gene: TRBV29-1
CDR3aa: CSVYAGGGTDTQYF
CDR3nt: TGCAGCGTTTATGCAGGGGGTGGCACAGATACGCAGTATTTT

abundance: .
d_gene: .
j_gene: TRBJ1-1
v_gene: TRBV7-9
CDR3aa: CASSFLDSTEAFF
CDR3nt: TGTGCCAGCAGCTTCCTGGACAGCACTGAAGCTTTCTTT

abundance: .
d_gene: TRBD1
j_gene: TRBJ2-7
v_gene: TRBV27
CDR3aa: CASSSRDRGRGQYF
CDR3nt: TGTGCCAGCAGTTCCCGGGACAGGGGGCGTGGGCAGTACTTC

abundance: .
d_gene: .
j_gene: TRBJ2-7
v_gene: TRBV4-1
CDR3aa: CASSQGEGLAYEQYF
CDR3nt: TGCGCCAGCAGCCAAGGTGAGGGTTTGGCCTACGAGCAGTACTTC

abundance: .
d_gene: .
j_gene: TRBJ1-6
v_gene: TRBV7-8
CDR3aa: CASSLVSGPTLLHF
CDR3nt: TGTGCCAGCAGCTTAGTGTCGGGGCCGACCCTTCTCCACTTT

abundance: .
d_gene: .
j_gene: TRBJ2-1
v_gene: TRBV30
CDR3aa: CAWSVGQGFGEQFF
CDR3nt: TGTGCCTGGAGTGTAGGGCAGGGGTTTGGTGAGCAGTTCTTC

abundance: .
d_gene: .
j_gene: TRBJ1-3
v_gene: TRBV5-4
CDR3aa: CASSVPSGNTIYF
CDR3nt: TGTGCCAGCAGCGTCCCCTCTGGAAACACCATATATTTT

abundance: many
d_gene: .
j_gene: TRBJ1-1
v_gene: TRBV12-3/TRBV12-4
CDR3aa: CASSFGANTEAFF
CDR3nt: TGTGCCAGCAGTTTTGGGGCGAACACTGAAGCTTTCTTT

abundance: .
d_gene: .
j_gene: TRBJ1-2
v_gene: TRBV19
CDR3aa: CASSKEGSLPGRIQANYGYTF
CDR3nt: TGTGCCAGTAGCAAGGAGGGGTCTCTACCCGGTCGTATTCAGGCTAACTATGGCTACACCTTC

abundance: .
d_gene: .
j_gene: TRBJ2-7
v_gene: TRBV9
CDR3aa: CASSVHRDTYEQYF
CDR3nt: TGTGCCAGCAGCGTACACAGGGATACCTACGAGCAGTACTTC

abundance: once
d_gene: TRBD1
j_gene: TRBJ2-5
v_gene: TRBV6-4
CDR3aa: CASSDSGTGDQETQYF
CDR3nt: TGTGCCAGCAGTGACTCGGGGACAGGAGACCAAGAGACCCAGTACTTC

abundance: .
d_gene: .
j_gene: TRBJ1-6
v_gene: TRBV5-1
CDR3aa: CASSLDGSSYNSPLHF
CDR3nt: TGCGCCAGCAGCTTGGACGGAAGCTCCTATAATTCACCCCTCCACTTT

abundance: .
d_gene: TRBD1
j_gene: TRBJ1-4
v_gene: TRBV28
CDR3aa: CASTHGQGALTNEKLFF
CDR3nt: TGTGCCAGCACCCATGGACAGGGGGCGCTCACTAATGAAAAACTGTTTTTT